This T cell receptor beta chain derives from a study of neurological immune-mediated disorders. Overall study findings and caveats: The greatest TCR clonal expansion occurred in HTLV-1-associated myelopathy and the least in multiple sclerosis, which fell below healthy controls. Expanded clones shared no CDR3 amino acid sequences across subjects, suggesting private repertoires in all groups.

This clonotype was found many times. As yet, its antigen is unknown. Germline CDR1 and CDR2: LGHDT and YNNKEL (reference sequence). This CDR3 comprises 16 residues. Trimming cost V 1 base and J 0 bases, with 10 bases left between them. The authors made cDNA by 5'RACE with 10-nucleotide random UMIs. MiXCR, applied by TCRdb to the 5' RACE reads, yields one record per CDR3 protein. The sample carries over 13,000 distinct CDR3 sequences, about 10% recorded once. This receptor was obtained from a woman aged 40 to 55 in good health. The chain recombines TRBV3-1 with TRBJ2-4; D call uncertain. Source material: PBMCs. CDR3 region: CASSQGISLAKNIQYF. DNA of the CDR3: TGTGCCAGCAGCCAAGGAATATCTTTAGCCAAAAACATTCAGTACTTC.